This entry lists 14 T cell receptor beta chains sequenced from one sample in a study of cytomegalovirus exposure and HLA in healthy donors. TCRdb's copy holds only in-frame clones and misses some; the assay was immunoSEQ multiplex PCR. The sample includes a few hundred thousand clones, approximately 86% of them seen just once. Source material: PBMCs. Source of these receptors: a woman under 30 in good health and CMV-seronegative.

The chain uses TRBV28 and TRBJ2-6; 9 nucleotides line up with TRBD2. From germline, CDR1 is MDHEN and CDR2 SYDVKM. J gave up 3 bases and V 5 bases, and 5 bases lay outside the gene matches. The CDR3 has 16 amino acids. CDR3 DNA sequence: TGTGCCAGCAGTCCGAGCGGGAGGCATGGGGCCAACGTCCTGACTTTC. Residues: CASSPSGRHGANVLTF.

The CDR3 sequence: CASSIGLPGEQYF. The DNA of the CDR3 is TGTGCCAGTAGTATCGGTCTTCCTGGCGAGCAGTACTTC. The chain uses TRBV19 and TRBJ2-7; D uncertain. The V gene lost 3 bases and the J gene lost 6 bases, with 12 bases spanning the gap. From germline, CDR1 is LNHDA and CDR2 SQIVND (reference sequence). This CDR3 is built from 13 residues.

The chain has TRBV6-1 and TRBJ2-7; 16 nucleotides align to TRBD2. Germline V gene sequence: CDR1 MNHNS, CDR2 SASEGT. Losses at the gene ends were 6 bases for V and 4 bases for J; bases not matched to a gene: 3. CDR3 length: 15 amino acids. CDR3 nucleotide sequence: TGTGCCAGCAGCCCGGGACTAGCGGGAGGGTACGAGCAGTACTTC. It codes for CASSPGLAGGYEQYF.

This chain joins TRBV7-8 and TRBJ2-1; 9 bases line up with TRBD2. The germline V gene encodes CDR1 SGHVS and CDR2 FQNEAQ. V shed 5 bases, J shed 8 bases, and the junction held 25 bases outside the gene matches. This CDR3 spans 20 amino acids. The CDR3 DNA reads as TGTGCCAGCAGCCCTCCCCGGGGGGCTAGCGGGGTTGGCGCGAGGGATGAGCAGTTCTTC. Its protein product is CASSPPRGASGVGARDEQFF.

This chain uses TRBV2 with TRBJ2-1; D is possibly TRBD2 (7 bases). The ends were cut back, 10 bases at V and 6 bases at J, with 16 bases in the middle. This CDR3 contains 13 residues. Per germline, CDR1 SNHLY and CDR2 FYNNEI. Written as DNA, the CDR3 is TGTGCCACCAACCCTAGGGGGGGCAATGAGCAGTTCTTC. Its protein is CATNPRGGNEQFF. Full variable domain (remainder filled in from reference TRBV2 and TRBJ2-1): EPEVTQTPSHQVTQMGQEVILRCVPISNHLYFYWYRQILGQKVEFLVSFYNNEISEKSEIFDDQFSVERPDGSNFTLKIRSTKLEDSAMYFCATNPRGGNEQFFGPGTRLTVL.

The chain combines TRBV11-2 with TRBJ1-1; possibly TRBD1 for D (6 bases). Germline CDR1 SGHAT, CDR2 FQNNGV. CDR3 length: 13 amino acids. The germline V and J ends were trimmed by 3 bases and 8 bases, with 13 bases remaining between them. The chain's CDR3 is CASSFGTNAEAFF. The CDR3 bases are TGTGCCAGCAGCTTTGGGACAAACGCAGAAGCTTTCTTT.

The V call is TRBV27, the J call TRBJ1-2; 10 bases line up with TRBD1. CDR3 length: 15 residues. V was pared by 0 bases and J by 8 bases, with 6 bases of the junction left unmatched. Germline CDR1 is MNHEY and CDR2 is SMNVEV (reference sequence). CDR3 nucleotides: TGTGCCAGCAGTTTATCGAGACAGGGGGCTAGCGGCTACACCTTC. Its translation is CASSLSRQGASGYTF.

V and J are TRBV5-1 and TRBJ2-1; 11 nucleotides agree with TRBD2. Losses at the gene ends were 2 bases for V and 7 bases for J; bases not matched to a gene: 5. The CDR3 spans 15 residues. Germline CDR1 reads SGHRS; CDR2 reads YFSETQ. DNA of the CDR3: TGCGCCAGCAGCTTTACTAGCGGGAGTTCAAATGAGCAGTTCTTC. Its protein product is CASSFTSGSSNEQFF.

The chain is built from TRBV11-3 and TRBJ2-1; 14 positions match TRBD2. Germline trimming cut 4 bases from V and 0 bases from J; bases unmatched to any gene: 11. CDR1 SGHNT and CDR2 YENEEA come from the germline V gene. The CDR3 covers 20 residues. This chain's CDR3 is CASSSGPGTSGRGSYNEQFF. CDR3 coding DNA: TGTGCCAGCAGCTCAGGCCCCGGGACTAGCGGGAGAGGCTCCTACAATGAGCAGTTCTTC.

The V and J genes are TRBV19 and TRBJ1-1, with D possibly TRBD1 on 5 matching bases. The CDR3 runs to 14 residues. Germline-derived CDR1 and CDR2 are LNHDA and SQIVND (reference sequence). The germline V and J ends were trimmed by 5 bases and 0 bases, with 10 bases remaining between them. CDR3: CASSQGLVNTEAFF. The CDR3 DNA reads TGTGCCAGTAGTCAGGGTCTGGTGAACACTGAAGCTTTCTTT.

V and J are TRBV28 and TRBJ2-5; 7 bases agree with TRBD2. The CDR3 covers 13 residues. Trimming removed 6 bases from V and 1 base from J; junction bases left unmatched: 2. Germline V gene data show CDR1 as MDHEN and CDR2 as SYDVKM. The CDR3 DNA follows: TGTGCCAGCAGAGAGCGGGGCCAAGAGACCCAGTACTTC. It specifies CASRERGQETQYF.

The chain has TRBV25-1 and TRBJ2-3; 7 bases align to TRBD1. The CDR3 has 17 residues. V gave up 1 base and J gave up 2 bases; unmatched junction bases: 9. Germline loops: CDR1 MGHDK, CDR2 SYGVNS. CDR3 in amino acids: CASSELRGPAITDTQYF. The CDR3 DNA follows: TGTGCCAGCAGTGAATTGAGGGGGCCGGCTATCACAGATACGCAGTATTTT.

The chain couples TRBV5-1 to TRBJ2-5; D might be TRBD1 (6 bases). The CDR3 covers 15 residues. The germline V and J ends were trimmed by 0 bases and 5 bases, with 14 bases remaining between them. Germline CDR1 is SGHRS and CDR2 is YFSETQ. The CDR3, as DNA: TGCGCCAGCAGCTTGGATGGGACAACGGAGGAGACCCAGTACTTC. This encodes CASSLDGTTEETQYF.

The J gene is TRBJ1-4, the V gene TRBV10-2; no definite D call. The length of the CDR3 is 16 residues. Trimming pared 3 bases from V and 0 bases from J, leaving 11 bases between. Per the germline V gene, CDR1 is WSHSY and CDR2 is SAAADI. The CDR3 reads CASSDSLLTTNEKLFF. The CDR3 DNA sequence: TGCGCCAGCAGTGATTCCTTATTAACAACTAATGAAAAACTGTTTTTT.